This T cell receptor beta chain was obtained from a study of blood T cell repertoires in COVID-19. Study information: Acute and convalescent COVID-19 samples came from the United States, Italy and Spain. PBMCs, B-cell-depleted T cells, or T cells were the source of the cDNA or gDNA that made up the material.

The V and J ends lost 4 bases and 0 bases respectively, with 15 bases between them. The CDR3 sequence is 16 residues long. CDR1 MNHEY and CDR2 SMNVEV come from the germline V gene (reference sequence). How the authors handled the data: Reference gene primer amplification yielded estimated nucleated cell counts. Clones were sequenced by immunoSEQ multiplex PCR, and TCRdb holds only the in-frame ones, with some missing. The V and J calls and clone size come from that table; D and trimming were worked out from the DNA. Of more than 100,000 clones in the sample, 78% were seen once. The chain uses TRBV27 and TRBJ2-5; TRBD2 might be the D (6 bases). The source is a man in his 70s with acute or convalescent COVID-19. Source material: peripheral blood. This CDR3 reads CASSSSPLADQETQYF. The CDR3 DNA reads as TGTGCCAGCAGTTCCTCCCCTTTAGCGGACCAAGAGACCCAGTACTTC.